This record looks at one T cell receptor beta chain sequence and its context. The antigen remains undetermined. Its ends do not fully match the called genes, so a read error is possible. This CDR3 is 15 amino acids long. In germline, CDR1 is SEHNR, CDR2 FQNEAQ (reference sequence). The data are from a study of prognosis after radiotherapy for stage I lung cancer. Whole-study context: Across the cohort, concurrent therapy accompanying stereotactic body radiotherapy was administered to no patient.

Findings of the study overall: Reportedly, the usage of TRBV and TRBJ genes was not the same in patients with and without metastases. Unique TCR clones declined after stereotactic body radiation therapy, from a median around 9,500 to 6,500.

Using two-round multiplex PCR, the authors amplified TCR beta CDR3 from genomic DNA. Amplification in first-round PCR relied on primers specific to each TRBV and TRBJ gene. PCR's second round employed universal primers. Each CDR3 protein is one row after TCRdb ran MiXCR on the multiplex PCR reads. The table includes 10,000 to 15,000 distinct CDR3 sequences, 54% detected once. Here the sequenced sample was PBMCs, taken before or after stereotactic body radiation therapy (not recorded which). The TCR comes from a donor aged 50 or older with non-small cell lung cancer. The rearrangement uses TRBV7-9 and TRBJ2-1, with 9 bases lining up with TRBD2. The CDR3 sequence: CASSSLAGVYDEQFF. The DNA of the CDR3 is TGTGCCAGCAGCTCCTTAGCGGGAGTCTACGATGAGCAGTTCTTC.